This T cell receptor (beta chain) was profiled in a study of cytomegalovirus exposure and HLA in healthy donors. Findings of the study overall: Looking again later, the authors saw that most CMV-associated TCR beta chains seemed HLA-restricted. Among immune exposure information, only CMV serostatus was available. Reported performance of the classifier showed diagnosis of cytomegalovirus status with high specificity and sensitivity.

It was with 60 Vbeta and 13 Jbeta primers that the PCR ran. The assay was immunoSEQ multiplex PCR, and TCRdb's table has in-frame clones only and misses some. The table lists 150,000 to 200,000 clones, roughly 87% of them singletons. A word on this clone: Antigen: not known.

The ends lost 7 bases at V and 8 bases at J; junction bases unmatched: 15. CDR1 is MDHEN, CDR2 SYDVKM, per germline. The CDR3 spans 15 residues. The J gene is TRBJ2-3, the V gene TRBV28, with 7 bases fitting TRBD2. Sequencing used PBMCs. This receptor was taken from a boy aged 2 to 10 in good health and CMV-seronegative. The CDR3 loop reads CASTTRRLAELTQYF. The CDR3 bases are TGTGCCAGCACCACGAGAAGGCTAGCGGAGCTTACGCAGTATTTT.